The 11 T cell receptor beta chains listed next were all sequenced from one sample in a study of patients and donors after allogeneic stem cell transplantation (dated by TCRdb to the early 2020s). The library was made by RT-PCR. The reads were generated on a NextSeq 550. TCRdb reran the public reads through fastp at Q25 and MiXCR, keeping productive beta chains. Rows matching on CDR3 protein sequence are summarized as one entry with the most common DNA and genes. The sample table records about 960,000 distinct CDR3 sequences; approximately 19% of these occur just once. The ten largest clonotypes hold roughly 6.4% of the sample. Sequencing was performed on blood, either unsorted or a sorted T cell fraction (not recorded which). The receptors originated from a human donor who was either an allogeneic HSCT recipient or a stem cell or donor lymphocyte infusion donor (not recorded which). It is not recorded whose cells these are; they may come from a transplant donor.

This rearrangement joins TRBV18 to TRBJ2-7; 8 bases match TRBD1. Looked up from germline, CDR1 is KGHSH and CDR2 is LQKENI. V trimming: 3 bases; J trimming: 0 bases; junction bases outside the gene matches: 4. This CDR3 contains 15 residues. For the CDR3, the DNA is TGTGCCAGCTCACCCTCGGGACAGGCCTCCTACGAGCAGTACTTC. As protein: CASSPSGQASYEQYF.

This clonotype was detected only a few times. J is TRBJ2-3 and V is TRBV20-1; 8 bases line up with TRBD1. The CDR3 length is 13 residues. Germline V gene sequence: CDR1 DFQATT, CDR2 SNEGSKA (reference sequence). The trim removed 2 bases at V and 4 bases at J, leaving 2 bases unmatched. CDR3 amino acids: CSARPQGADTQYF. The CDR3 region has the DNA TGCAGTGCTAGACCACAGGGGGCAGATACGCAGTATTTT.

The rearrangement links TRBV3-1 to TRBJ1-5; tentatively, D is TRBD1 (6 bases). The CDR3 covers 16 residues. V gave up 1 base and J gave up 3 bases, with 13 bases separating them. Per the germline V gene, CDR1 is LGHDT and CDR2 is YNNKEL (reference sequence). Here the CDR3 DNA reads TGTGCCAGCAGCCAAGGGACCGGACAGAACAATCAGCCCCAGCATTTT. This sequence encodes CASSQGTGQNNQPQHF. Drawing the rest from reference TRBV3-1 and TRBJ1-5, the complete variable domain is DTAVSQTPKYLVTQMGNDKSIKCEQNLGHDTMYWYKQDSKKFLKIMFSYNNKELIINETVPNRFSPKSPDKAHLNLHINSLELGDSAVYFCASSQGTGQNNQPQHFGDGTRLSIL.

The rearrangement links TRBV6-1 to TRBJ1-1; 9 bases are shared with TRBD1. From germline, CDR1 is MNHNS and CDR2 SASEGT. V lost 7 bases, J lost 11 bases, and 14 bases stayed unmatched. This CDR3 has 14 amino acids. The CDR3 region is CASTPPGQGYRAFF. The CDR3 bases are TGTGCCAGCACTCCACCGGGACAGGGATATAGGGCTTTCTTT.

The chain links TRBV27 to TRBJ2-7, with a weak D call TRBD2 (5 bases). V lost 2 bases, J lost 4 bases, and 21 bases lay in between. CDR3 length equals 17 residues. Germline V gene data show CDR1 as MNHEY and CDR2 as SMNVEV (reference sequence). CDR3 loop: CASSLVVGSGRAYEQYF. In DNA form, the CDR3 reads TGTGCCAGCAGTTTAGTCGTTGGGAGCGGTCGGGCGTACGAGCAGTACTTC.

This clonotype appeared a few times. The rearrangement joins TRBV10-3 to TRBJ2-3, with TRBD1 identical over 8 bases. J gave up 5 bases and V 7 bases, and 11 bases lay outside the gene matches. This CDR3 spans 15 amino acids. Germline V lookup: CDR1 ENHRY, CDR2 SYGVKD. This CDR3 reads CAINQQGVGIDTQYF. Here the CDR3 DNA reads TGTGCCATCAACCAACAGGGGGTTGGGATAGATACGCAGTATTTT.

The rearrangement links TRBV4-3 to TRBJ1-2, with D possibly being TRBD1 (5 bases). The CDR3 runs to 16 residues. The germline V and J ends were trimmed by 1 base and 1 base, with 13 bases remaining between them. Germline V CDR1 and CDR2: LGHNA, YSLEER. CDR3 sequence: CASSQGSGPLNYGYTF. CDR3 DNA: TGCGCCAGCAGCCAAGGGTCAGGGCCCCTTAACTATGGCTACACCTTC.

DNA for the CDR3: TGCAGTGCTAGAGATGGGGGGCCCGGGACCGGGGAGCTGTTTTTT. The encoded protein is CSARDGGPGTGELFF. The V and J genes are TRBV20-1 and TRBJ2-2, with D possibly called TRBD1 or TRBD2 (6 bases each). V lost 0 bases to trimming and J lost 5 bases, with 13 bases between them. This CDR3 has 15 residues. The germline V gene encodes CDR1 DFQATT and CDR2 SNEGSKA (reference sequence).

The V gene is TRBV24-1, the J gene TRBJ2-3; D is unresolved. The CDR3 runs to 16 residues. Germline V gene data show CDR1 as KGHDR and CDR2 as SFDVKD. Trimming took off 3 bases at V and 3 bases at J, with 15 bases between the two ends. DNA for the CDR3: TGTGCCACCAGTGATCCGGTAAGCGCGAGGACAGATACGCAGTATTTT. It encodes CATSDPVSARTDTQYF.

This clonotype turned up a few times. The chain is built from TRBV7-2 and TRBJ2-5; no reliable D call. CDR3 length equals 11 residues. The V gene lost 5 bases and the J gene lost 4 bases, with 5 bases spanning the gap. The germline V gene has CDR1 SGHTA and CDR2 FQGNSA. In DNA form, the CDR3 reads TGTGCCAGCAGCCATTTAGAGACCCAGTACTTC. Translating gives CASSHLETQYF.

In its sample, this clonotype was seen many times. The gene calls are TRBV20-1 and TRBJ1-4; 7 bases line up with TRBD1. V shed 6 bases and J 5 bases; nucleotides not matched to a gene: 6. The CDR3 is 13 residues long. The germline V gene encodes CDR1 DFQATT and CDR2 SNEGSKA (reference sequence). The CDR3 loop reads CSARTGVNEKLFF. CDR3 DNA: TGCAGTGCCCGAACAGGGGTGAATGAAAAACTGTTTTTT.